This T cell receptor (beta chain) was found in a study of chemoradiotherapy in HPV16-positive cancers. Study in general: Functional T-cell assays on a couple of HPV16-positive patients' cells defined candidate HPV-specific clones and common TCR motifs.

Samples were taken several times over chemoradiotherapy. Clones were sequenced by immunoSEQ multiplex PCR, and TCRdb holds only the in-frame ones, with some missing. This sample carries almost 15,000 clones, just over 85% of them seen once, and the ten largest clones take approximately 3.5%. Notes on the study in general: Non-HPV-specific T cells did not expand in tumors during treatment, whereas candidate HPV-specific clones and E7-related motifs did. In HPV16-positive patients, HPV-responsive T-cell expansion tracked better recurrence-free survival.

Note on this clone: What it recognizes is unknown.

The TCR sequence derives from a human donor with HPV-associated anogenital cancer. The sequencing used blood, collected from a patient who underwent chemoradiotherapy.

The CDR3 spells CAISEGTGQGYTF. The CDR3 bases are TGTGCCATCAGTGAAGGGACAGGGCAAGGCTACACCTTC. This chain uses TRBV10-3 with TRBJ1-2, with 9 positions matching TRBD1. From germline, CDR1 is ENHRY and CDR2 SYGVKD. The CDR3 is 13 residues long. The V gene end was trimmed by 3 bases and the J gene end by 8 bases; junction bases not matched to a gene: 4.